The rows below give T cell receptor beta chains drawn from one sample of a study of regulatory T cells in long-lasting Graves disease. MiXCR, run by TCRdb on the multiplex PCR reads, gives a single entry per CDR3 protein. The sample shows around 400,000 distinct CDR3 sequences, 20% to 25% of them seen only once. This specimen was peripheral blood mononuclear cells (PBMCs), taken when the disease was refractory, from a patient treated with antithyroid drugs. The receptor source for this set is a female donor with Graves disease. Each CDR3 is given with its conserved first and last residue. D genes are given only for firm matches. Some rows have no size entry. The others give once, few or many, or a class for an expanded clone.

size | J | D | V | DNA | CDR3
- | TRBJ1-2 | - | TRBV6-2/TRBV6-3 | TGTGCCGGCCGTGACAGTAACTATGGCTACACCTTC | CAGRDSNYGYTF
few | TRBJ1-2 | - | TRBV24-1 | TGTGCCACCAGTGATCCCCAGGGTTCTGGCTACACCTTC | CATSDPQGSGYTF
- | TRBJ1-1 | - | TRBV12-5 | TGTGCTAGTGGTTTGGTACGCGGGGGGTTGAACACTGAAGCTTTCTTT | CASGLVRGGLNTEAFF
few | TRBJ2-2 | TRBD2 | TRBV7-8 | TGTGCCAGCAGCTCGGTTCTTAGCGGGGGAAACACCGGGGAGCTGTTTTTT | CASSSVLSGGNTGELFF
few | TRBJ2-4 | TRBD1 | TRBV11-2 | TGTGCCAGCAGCTCAACAACAGGGGGGAAAAACATTCAGTACTTC | CASSSTTGGKNIQYF
- | TRBJ2-7 | TRBD2 | TRBV25-1 | TGTGCCAGCAGTGAATCCCTCGCGGGAGGGCCCTACGAGCAGTACTTC | CASSESLAGGPYEQYF
few | TRBJ1-1 | - | TRBV27 | TGTGCCAGCAGTTTCCGGGGACCGGAGAACACTGAAGCTTTCTTT | CASSFRGPENTEAFF
- | TRBJ1-1 | - | TRBV5-1 | TGCGCCAGCAGCTTAAGAGCCGGGGGAAACATGAACACTGAAGCTTTCTTT | CASSLRAGGNMNTEAFF
many | TRBJ2-7 | TRBD1 | TRBV20-1 | TGCAGTGCTGTCCGGGACAGGCGTTACTACGAGCAGTACTTC | CSAVRDRRYYEQYF
many | TRBJ2-7 | TRBD1 | TRBV10-1 | TGCGCCAGCAGTGAGCCCGGAGGACAGGTTCTCTCCTACGAGCAGTACTTC | CASSEPGGQVLSYEQYF
once | TRBJ2-1 | TRBD2 | TRBV6-5 | TGTGCCAGCAGTTACGGGACTAGCGGGAGGGCGGATAATGAGCAGTTCTTC | CASSYGTSGRADNEQFF
- | TRBJ1-3 | - | TRBV4-3 | TGCGCCAGCAGCCAAGATCAACAGGGAGGAAACACCATATATTTT | CASSQDQQGGNTIYF
- | TRBJ2-2 | - | TRBV7-2 | TGTGCCAGCAGCTTAAGGGGGATTGTCACCGGGGAGCTGTTTTTT | CASSLRGIVTGELFF
few | TRBJ1-5 | TRBD1 | TRBV19 | TGTGCCAGTAGTTGGCCGGGACAGCCCAATCAGCCCCAGCATTTT | CASSWPGQPNQPQHF
- | TRBJ2-3 | TRBD1 | TRBV6-2/TRBV6-3 | TGTGCCAGCAGTTCGAACAGGGGGCCGGGTACGCAGTATTTT | CASSSNRGPGTQYF
many | TRBJ2-7 | - | TRBV7-9 | TGTGCCAGCAGCCTCACCTGGGGTCCTACAGCCTTGGAGCAGTACTTC | CASSLTWGPTALEQYF
- | TRBJ2-5 | TRBD2 | TRBV5-1 | TGCGCCAGCAACTCTAGCGGGGGACAAGAGACCCAGTACTTC | CASNSSGGQETQYF
- | TRBJ2-5 | - | TRBV5-1 | TGCGCCAGCAGCTCGGGTTCGTCTGGGGAGACCCAGTACTTC | CASSSGSSGETQYF
- | TRBJ2-6 | - | TRBV5-4 | TGTGCCAGCAGCTTGAAGATTGACTCTGGGGCCAACGTCCTGACTTTC | CASSLKIDSGANVLTF
few | TRBJ2-3 | - | TRBV20-1 | TGCAGTGCTACCGACAGCACGGTGCAGTATTTT | CSATDSTVQYF
- | TRBJ2-7 | - | TRBV5-6 | TGTGCCAGCAGCCCGGCTGGGGAACCCCCCTACGAGCAGTACTTC | CASSPAGEPPYEQYF
- | TRBJ1-2 | - | TRBV5-1 | TGCGCCAGCAGCGAAAACCTCTCCTCTAACTATGGCTACACCTTC | CASSENLSSNYGYTF
- | TRBJ2-3 | TRBD2 | TRBV4-1 | TGCGCCAGCAGCCAAGAAAGCGGGAGTGAAACAGATACGCAGTATTTT | CASSQESGSETDTQYF
few | TRBJ1-2 | - | TRBV7-2 | TGTGCCAGCAGCTTTGGCGAGCTGTATGGCTACACCTTC | CASSFGELYGYTF